This is a list of T cell receptor beta chains from one sample in a study of tumor-infiltrating lymphocytes in primary liver carcinoma. TCRdb reprocessed the multiplex PCR reads with MiXCR, giving one entry per CDR3 protein. The data hold roughly 25,000 distinct CDR3 sequences, with around 78% observed a single time. Sequenced material: liver tumor tissue from sampling region 3. These receptors all stem from a man in his forties or fifties with primary liver carcinoma and hepatitis B virus infection. Each CDR3 is given without its conserved first and last residue.

v_gene: TRBV5-4
j_gene: TRBJ2-3
CDR3aa: TSSPHTGTFTDTHY

v_gene: TRBV10-3
j_gene: TRBJ2-6
CDR3aa: ATRGGTGASVLT